The 12 T cell receptor beta chains below all came from one sample that was sequenced in a study of cytomegalovirus exposure and HLA in healthy donors. Measured with immunoSEQ multiplex PCR; TCRdb has only the in-frame clones, and not every one. The table shows around 120,000 clones, with approximately 91% occurring only once. The source material was PBMCs. All receptors come from a man aged 18 to 30 in good health and CMV-seropositive.

This clone was recorded only once. V gene TRBV28 combines with J gene TRBJ1-3, with 7 bases identical to TRBD1. The CDR3 extends over 15 amino acids. The V and J ends lost 6 bases and 7 bases, in that order; junction bases with no gene match: 12. From germline, CDR1 is MDHEN and CDR2 SYDVKM. This chain's CDR3 is CASRKGDRPRNTIYF. The CDR3 DNA is TGTGCCAGCAGGAAAGGGGACAGACCGAGGAACACCATATATTTT.

The rearrangement joins TRBV19 to TRBJ1-6; 11 bases map to TRBD1. Trimming took 5 bases from V and 3 from J; bases not matched to a gene: 3. The CDR3 is 16 residues long. Germline V gives CDR1 LNHDA, CDR2 SQIVND (reference sequence). The CDR3 loop reads CASSPGTGGYNSPLHF. DNA for the CDR3: TGTGCCAGTAGTCCAGGGACAGGGGGCTATAATTCACCCCTCCACTTT.

V and J are TRBV4-1 and TRBJ2-7, with D tentatively TRBD1 (6 bases). CDR3 length: 15 residues. Trimming cost V 0 bases and J 4 bases, with 13 bases left between them. The V gene's germline CDR1 is MGHRA and CDR2 YSYEKL. CDR3 in amino acids: CASSQEVRGRYEQYF. Written as DNA, the CDR3 is TGCGCCAGCAGCCAAGAGGTCAGGGGCCGATACGAGCAGTACTTC.

This clone has a single count. V gene TRBV28 combines with J gene TRBJ1-5; D unresolved. There are 15 residues in the CDR3. Germline CDR1 MDHEN, CDR2 SYDVKM. Deletions cut 6 bases from V and 3 bases from J, with 15 bases between. The CDR3 protein is CASSSKIRFNQPQHF. CDR3 DNA sequence: TGTGCCAGCAGCTCCAAGATCAGGTTCAATCAGCCCCAGCATTTT.

This sequence joins TRBV2 and TRBJ2-7, with 8 bases lining up with TRBD2. Germline CDR1 is SNHLY and CDR2 is FYNNEI. CDR3 length equals 15 residues. J gave up 5 bases and V 4 bases, and 10 bases lay outside the gene matches. CDR3 coding DNA: TGTGCCAGCAGTGTTGGGACTAGACCGTTGAACGAGCAGTACTTC. This sequence encodes CASSVGTRPLNEQYF.

V usage is TRBV2 and J usage is TRBJ2-1, with D possibly matching TRBD1 (5 bases). CDR1 is SNHLY and CDR2 is FYNNEI in the germline V gene. The V gene lost 5 bases and the J gene lost 5 bases, with 13 bases spanning the gap. This CDR3 region has 14 residues. In DNA form, the CDR3 reads TGTGCCAGCAGTAGTCAGGGTCGGGACAATGAGCAGTTCTTC. Translated: CASSSQGRDNEQFF.

The V call is TRBV11-1, the J call TRBJ2-3; maybe TRBD2 (6 bases). The CDR3 covers 15 residues. Germline assignment: CDR1 SGHAT and CDR2 FQDESV (reference sequence). Trimming cost V 6 bases and J 2 bases, with 15 bases left between them. This chain's CDR3 is CASRVGTANTDTQYF. CDR3 in DNA: TGTGCCAGCAGAGTCGGGACTGCGAACACAGATACGCAGTATTTT.

The rearrangement uses TRBV6-1 and TRBJ2-4; no reliable D call. Germline CDR1 and CDR2: MNHNS and SASEGT. V lost 1 base to trimming and J lost 5 bases, with 6 bases between them. This CDR3 region has 13 residues. The CDR3 DNA is TGTGCCAGCAGTGAAGTGTCAGAAAACATTCAGTACTTC. This codes for CASSEVSENIQYF.

The V gene is TRBV19, the J gene TRBJ2-7; TRBD1 matches at 7 bases. The CDR3 is made up of 15 amino acids. Germline values: CDR1 LNHDA, CDR2 SQIVND (reference sequence). The trim removed 3 bases at V and 3 bases at J, leaving 8 bases unmatched. The chain's CDR3 is CASSISTGVHYEQYF. The DNA for the CDR3 is TGTGCCAGTAGTATCAGTACAGGGGTGCACTACGAGCAGTACTTC. Filled out from reference TRBV19 and TRBJ2-7, the complete variable domain reads DGGITQSPKYLFRKEGQNVTLSCEQNLNHDAMYWYRQDPGQGLRLIYYSQIVNDFQKGDIAEGYSVSREKKESFPLTVTSAQKNPTAFYLCASSISTGVHYEQYFGPGTRLTVT.

The rearrangement links TRBV7-8 to TRBJ2-7; 14 nucleotides line up with TRBD2. This CDR3 contains 17 residues. Germline trimming cut 1 base from V and 6 bases from J; bases unmatched to any gene: 8. Looked up from germline, CDR1 is SGHVS and CDR2 is FQNEAQ. The CDR3 coding sequence is TGTGCCAGCAGCTTAGGACTAGCGGGGGGGCCGTTCCCCGAGCAGTACTTC. It translates to CASSLGLAGGPFPEQYF.

The chain is built from TRBV6-1 and TRBJ1-2; 7 positions match TRBD1. CDR1 is MNHNS and CDR2 is SASEGT in the germline V gene. The CDR3 extends over 12 amino acids. J gave up 8 bases and V 5 bases, and 5 bases lay outside the gene matches. CDR3 DNA: TGTGCCAGCAGTCAGGGGGAGAGCGGCTACACCTTC. Amino acids: CASSQGESGYTF.

This clone was found a few times. This CDR3 is also generated by other DNA sequences in the sample. The CDR3 protein is CASSSYQPQHF. The CDR3 region has the DNA TGTGCCAGCAGCAGTTATCAGCCCCAGCATTTT. This rearrangement joins TRBV28 to TRBJ1-5; D is uncertain. Trimming removed 6 bases at V and 5 bases at J, with 5 bases between. Germline CDR1 and CDR2: MDHEN and SYDVKM. The CDR3 runs to 11 residues.